This T cell receptor beta chain was retrieved from a study of CD8+ T cells in alopecia areata. Study-level points and caveats: Patients displayed less clarity in TCR sharing than mice, a finding possibly related to HLA. Scalp specimens additionally yield sequences from normal skin's resident alphabeta T cells. For lesional scalp, especially alopecia totalis/universalis, clonality was higher than in normal scalp.

As the sequencing template, cDNA was produced by extracting RNA and reverse transcribing it. Assay: immunoSEQ multiplex PCR; the TCRdb copy retains only in-frame clones and omits some. The table shows over 200,000 clones, with roughly 57% occurring only once. As part of sample collection, lesional scalp punch biopsies and peripheral blood were taken from alopecia areata patients. Points on this clone: The antigen is undetermined.

The CDR3 spans 15 residues. V shed 6 bases and J 4 bases; nucleotides not matched to a gene: 8. The germline gives CDR1 MNHEY, CDR2 SVGAGI. J is TRBJ1-2 and V is TRBV6-5; TRBD1 matches at 10 bases. The source is a human donor with alopecia areata. The starting material was CD4+ T cells sorted from blood, obtained at week 0. This chain's CDR3 is CASSRDRGEVYGYTF. The CDR3, as DNA: TGTGCCAGCAGCCGGGACAGGGGAGAAGTCTATGGCTACACCTTC.